What follows are 20 T cell receptor beta chains derived from one specimen sequenced in a study of CD8+ T cells in alopecia areata. cDNA reverse transcribed from extracted RNA served as the sequencing template. Assay used: immunoSEQ multiplex PCR; TCRdb lists only in-frame clones, some missing. The sample holds around 250,000 clones, less than 80% seen once. Here the sequenced sample was CD4+ T cells sorted from blood, taken at week 0. The receptors were sampled from a human donor with alopecia areata.

This clone has only a few counts. V gene TRBV29-1 combines with J gene TRBJ2-7; TRBD2 might be the D (7 bases). V was clipped by 8 bases and J by 6 bases, with 17 bases between them. Looked up from germline, CDR1 is SQVTM and CDR2 is ANQGSEA. The CDR3 runs to 12 residues. CDR3 in DNA: TGCAGCCACGGGGGGCGATGGGGCGAGCAGTACTTC. Its protein is CSHGGRWGEQYF.

This clone was observed a few times. The sample carries other DNA sequences with the same CDR3. The chain has TRBV5-1 and TRBJ2-5; D gene unclear. The CDR3 consists of 12 residues. The ends were cut back, 0 bases at V and 1 base at J, with 1 base in the middle. Germline V CDR1 and CDR2: SGHRS, YFSETQ. The CDR3 coding sequence is TGCGCCAGCAGCTTGGCCCAAGAGACCCAGTACTTC. This codes for CASSLAQETQYF.

The gene calls are TRBV7-8 and TRBJ2-3; 8 nucleotides align to TRBD2. The ends lost 5 bases at V and 5 bases at J; junction bases unmatched: 9. The CDR3 has 15 amino acids. Germline CDR1 and CDR2: SGHVS and FQNEAQ. This CDR3 is CASSPSGGMQDTQYF. The CDR3 nucleotides are TGTGCCAGCAGCCCCAGCGGGGGCATGCAAGATACGCAGTATTTT.

The chain links TRBV29-1 to TRBJ2-1; no clear D gene. The CDR3 sequence is 12 residues long. Germline V lookup: CDR1 SQVTM, CDR2 ANQGSEA. V lost 3 bases, J lost 5 bases, and 8 bases lay in between. The chain's CDR3 is CSVDVQNNEQFF. Written as DNA, the CDR3 is TGCAGCGTTGATGTCCAAAACAATGAGCAGTTCTTC.

This clone was found a few times. The gene calls are TRBV9 and TRBJ2-1; 7 bases line up with TRBD2. Germline values: CDR1 SGDLS, CDR2 YYNGEE. The CDR3 has 11 residues. J gave up 14 bases and V 6 bases, and 8 bases lay outside the gene matches. Here the CDR3 DNA reads TGTGCCAGCACCAGCGGGGTTCATAAGTTCTTC. It yields the protein CASTSGVHKFF.

The chain carries TRBV9 and TRBJ2-3; tentatively, D is TRBD1 (5 bases). From germline, CDR1 is SGDLS and CDR2 YYNGEE. The CDR3 is 15 residues long. The V end lost 2 bases, the J end lost 1 base, and 11 bases lay between the germline ends. As DNA, the CDR3 is TGTGCCAGCAGCGTCAGGGCAGGGCGCACAGATACGCAGTATTTT. Amino acids: CASSVRAGRTDTQYF.

This clone was seen only once. The chain employs TRBV10-3 and TRBJ2-7, with D possibly matching TRBD1 (6 bases). V dropped 6 bases and J dropped 6 bases, with 12 bases sitting between them. The CDR3 sequence is 12 residues long. CDR1 is ENHRY and CDR2 is SYGVKD in the germline V gene. As DNA, the CDR3 is TGTGCCATCAGCCTCGTCAGGGGCGAGCAGTACTTC. It translates to CAISLVRGEQYF.

Comments on this clone: Other DNA sequences of this sample code for an identical CDR3. The genes are TRBV30 and TRBJ1-5; D remains unclear. V lost 1 base and J lost 0, with 4 bases in between. Germline V gives CDR1 GTSNPN, CDR2 SVGIG (reference sequence). The CDR3 is 13 residues long. CDR3 sequence: CAWSGDSNQPQHF. Written as DNA, the CDR3 is TGTGCCTGGAGTGGGGATAGCAATCAGCCCCAGCATTTT.

CDR3 nucleotides: TGTGCCAGCAGCTACGGGACAGGGGACACCGGGGAGCTGTTTTTT. Translating gives CASSYGTGDTGELFF. The genes are TRBV7-9 and TRBJ2-2, with 10 bases identical to TRBD1. CDR1 and CDR2 from the germline V gene are SEHNR and FQNEAQ (reference sequence). This CDR3 has 15 residues. V shed 4 bases, J shed 3 bases, and the junction held 2 bases outside the gene matches.

The chain is built from TRBV7-2 and TRBJ2-6; a weak D match, TRBD1 (6 bases). The CDR3 loop spans 16 amino acids. CDR1 SGHTA and CDR2 FQGNSA come from the germline V gene. The V gene lost 0 bases and the J gene lost 0 bases, with 6 bases spanning the gap. The CDR3 DNA reads as TGTGCCAGCAGCTTAGCGGGGGCCTCTGGGGCCAACGTCCTGACTTTC. As protein: CASSLAGASGANVLTF.

A note on this clone: The sample holds other DNA sequences that translate to the same CDR3. V is TRBV5-6 and J is TRBJ2-5; unclear D gene. V lost 1 base and J lost 5, with 3 bases in between. In germline, CDR1 is SGHDT, CDR2 YYEEEE. CDR3 size: 11 residues. The CDR3 loop reads CASSLRETQYF. The CDR3 nucleotides read TGTGCCAGCAGCTTGCGGGAGACCCAGTACTTC. Full variable domain (outside the CDR3, taken from reference TRBV5-6 and TRBJ2-5): DAGVTQSPTHLIKTRGQQVTLRCSPKSGHDTVSWYQQALGQGPQFIFQYYEEEERQRGNFPDRFSGHQFPNYSSELNVNALLLGDSALYLCASSLRETQYFGPGTRLLVL.

The chain carries TRBV30 and TRBJ1-5, with D perhaps TRBD1 (5 bases). V was cut by 0 bases and J by 8 bases, with 20 bases left in between. CDR1 and CDR2 (germline): GTSNPN, SVGIG (reference sequence). CDR3 length equals 16 residues. The CDR3 coding sequence is TGTGCCTGGAGTGTACTCGGGCAGGGTGGATTAAAGCCCCAGCATTTT. This encodes CAWSVLGQGGLKPQHF.

The V and J genes are TRBV25-1 and TRBJ1-2; D remains unclear. Trimming removed 3 bases from V and 4 bases from J, with 12 bases in between. CDR3 length: 14 amino acids. CDR1 is MGHDK and CDR2 is SYGVNS in the germline V gene. CDR3 coding DNA: TGTGCCAGCAGTGAGAGGTCGGTGGGCTATGGCTACACCTTC. It translates to CASSERSVGYGYTF.

The chain couples TRBV7-8 to TRBJ2-3, with D perhaps assigned TRBD1 or TRBD2 (5 bases each). The CDR3 length is 18 residues. Trimming stripped 3 bases from V and 2 bases from J, with 21 bases between. Germline CDR1 and CDR2: SGHVS and FQNEAQ. CDR3 in amino acids: CASSFVWGISAFTDTQYF. DNA of the CDR3: TGTGCCAGCAGCTTCGTTTGGGGGATCTCGGCTTTCACAGATACGCAGTATTTT.

The V call is TRBV7-8, the J call TRBJ2-4; D is uncertain. The V gene's germline CDR1 is SGHVS and CDR2 FQNEAQ. The CDR3 spans 17 residues. The V and J ends lost 1 base and 0 bases respectively, with 13 bases between them. The DNA for the CDR3 is TGTGCCAGCAGCTTAGATGTGTTTGGAGTAGCCAAAAACATTCAGTACTTC. It is translated as CASSLDVFGVAKNIQYF.

In this sample, this clone turned up once. The chain links TRBV29-1 to TRBJ1-4, with D possibly TRBD1 on 5 matching bases. Germline V CDR1 and CDR2: SQVTM, ANQGSEA. This CDR3 is 19 amino acids long. Trimming shortened V by 0 bases and J by 10 bases, and 30 bases separated the two germline ends. DNA for the CDR3: TGCAGCGTTGAAGATAGGGGCCTAGGGAAAGAAACCGCGGGGGGAAAACTGTTTTTT. It is translated as CSVEDRGLGKETAGGKLFF.

Only a few counts were recorded for this clone. The V and J genes are TRBV30 and TRBJ2-2; 9 bases line up with TRBD1. The CDR3 contains 18 residues. In germline, CDR1 is GTSNPN, CDR2 SVGIG (reference sequence). J gave up 1 base and V 3 bases, and 12 bases lay outside the gene matches. The CDR3 sequence is CAWRAMTGGILNTGELFF. The CDR3 DNA reads as TGTGCCTGGAGAGCTATGACAGGGGGGATACTGAACACCGGGGAGCTGTTTTTT.

This rearrangement joins TRBV29-1 to TRBJ2-6; 8 positions agree with TRBD2. The CDR3 is made up of 15 amino acids. Germline V lookup: CDR1 SQVTM, CDR2 ANQGSEA. Losses at the gene ends were 5 bases for V and 0 bases for J; bases not matched to a gene: 3. CDR3 in amino acids: CSVSGGLSGANVLTF. The CDR3 nucleotides are TGCAGCGTTAGCGGGGGTCTCTCTGGGGCCAACGTCCTGACTTTC.

J is TRBJ1-1 and V is TRBV29-1; D is unclear. Per the germline V gene, CDR1 is SQVTM and CDR2 is ANQGSEA. The V end lost 5 bases, the J end lost 8 bases, and 18 bases lay between the germline ends. The CDR3 extends over 13 amino acids. The CDR3 region is CSVSPGVANEAFF. As DNA, the CDR3 is TGCAGCGTTTCTCCGGGAGTCGCGAACGAAGCTTTCTTT. Based on the CDR3 plus reference TRBV29-1 and TRBJ1-1, the full variable domain is SAVISQKPSRDICQRGTSLTIQCQVDSQVTMMFWYRQQPGQSLTLIATANQGSEATYESGFVIDKFPISRPNLTFSTLTVSNMSPEDSSIYLCSVSPGVANEAFFGQGTRLTVV.

The V and J genes are TRBV7-2 and TRBJ2-2; no firm D call. Germline CDR1 is SGHTA and CDR2 is FQGNSA. Trimming shortened V by 5 bases and J by 1 base, and 14 bases separated the two germline ends. This CDR3 has 16 residues. CDR3 bases: TGTGCCAGCAGCCATGGGCCACTTCAGAACACCGGGGAGCTGTTTTTT. Its protein is CASSHGPLQNTGELFF.